These 20 T cell receptor beta chains were sequenced from one sample in a study of a mutant IDH1 vaccine in newly diagnosed glioma. No antigen is known for these receptors. Time point reported: week 47, end of study. A 20-mer mutant IDH1 peptide at 300 ug was injected subcutaneously with topical imiquimod. Here immunoSEQ multiplex PCR was the method, and the copy in TCRdb shows in-frame clones only, minus some. Of 50,000 to 65,000 clones in the sample, less than 70% were seen once. The source was peripheral blood mononuclear cells (PBMCs), collected from a glioma patient whose treatment included an IDH1 peptide vaccine. These receptors came from a man aged 35 to 55 with glioma. Some clones in this sample may be carry-over from other donors' samples.

In this sample, this clone turned up a few times. The V call is TRBV5-6, the J call TRBJ1-5; D unclear. The CDR3 runs 15 residues. V was pared by 0 bases and J by 0 bases, with 7 bases between. The germline gives CDR1 SGHDT, CDR2 YYEEEE. The DNA for the CDR3 is TGTGCCAGCAGCTTGGAAGCGGATAGCAATCAGCCCCAGCATTTT. As protein: CASSLEADSNQPQHF.

The chain links TRBV10-2 to TRBJ2-7, with 14 bases fitting TRBD2. This CDR3 contains 14 residues. CDR1 WSHSY and CDR2 SAAADI come from the germline V gene. Losses at the gene ends were 6 bases for V and 4 bases for J; bases not matched to a gene: 2. This chain's CDR3 is CASSGLAGGYEQYF. The CDR3 DNA is TGCGCCAGCAGCGGACTAGCGGGGGGTTACGAGCAGTACTTC.

The rearrangement joins TRBV2 to TRBJ1-2, with D tentatively TRBD1 (6 bases). The CDR3 consists of 14 residues. V lost 2 bases, J lost 7 bases, and 14 bases lay in between. Germline lookup yields CDR1 SNHLY and CDR2 FYNNEI. The CDR3, as DNA: TGTGCCAGCAGTGAACAGGGGTCGGGACGTGGCTACACCTTC. Its translation is CASSEQGSGRGYTF. Complete variable domain (other parts from reference TRBV2 and TRBJ1-2): EPEVTQTPSHQVTQMGQEVILRCVPISNHLYFYWYRQILGQKVEFLVSFYNNEISEKSEIFDDQFSVERPDGSNFTLKIRSTKLEDSAMYFCASSEQGSGRGYTFGSGTRLTVV.

The chain is built from TRBV29-1 and TRBJ1-1; 9 bases line up with TRBD1. V lost 6 bases to trimming and J lost 5 bases; unmatched junction nucleotides: 7. Germline-derived CDR1 and CDR2 are SQVTM and ANQGSEA. CDR3 length: 13 residues. CDR3 in amino acids: CSVPHRGRTEAFF. As DNA, the CDR3 is TGCAGCGTCCCTCACAGGGGGCGGACTGAAGCTTTCTTT.

This chain links TRBV6-6 with TRBJ2-7; TRBD1 agrees at 7 bases. Trimming took 8 bases from V and 3 from J; bases not matched to a gene: 10. This CDR3 contains 14 residues. CDR1 and CDR2 (germline): MNHNY, SVGAGI (reference sequence). The CDR3 is CASCDSTGLYEQYF. The CDR3 DNA follows: TGTGCCAGCTGCGATTCGACAGGGCTCTACGAGCAGTACTTC.

The chain employs TRBV19 and TRBJ1-5; possible D gene TRBD1, 6 bases. The V gene's germline CDR1 is LNHDA and CDR2 SQIVND (reference sequence). This CDR3 spans 15 amino acids. The germline V and J ends were trimmed by 3 bases and 2 bases, with 11 bases remaining between them. The CDR3 loop reads CASSIPGVGNQPQHF. CDR3 coding DNA: TGTGCCAGTAGTATTCCAGGGGTGGGCAATCAGCCCCAGCATTTT.

This chain uses TRBV5-4 with TRBJ2-7; D is perhaps TRBD1 (5 bases). The germline V gene encodes CDR1 SGHNT and CDR2 YYREEE (reference sequence). V was pared by 3 bases and J by 3 bases, with 10 bases between. The CDR3 spans 13 residues. The CDR3 here is CASSSGINYEQYF. Here the CDR3 DNA reads TGTGCCAGCAGCTCAGGGATAAACTACGAGCAGTACTTC.

This clone was seen more than once but under ten times. The chain carries TRBV5-1 and TRBJ2-2, with D possibly being TRBD1 (5 bases). Between the trimmed V and J ends, which lost 0 bases and 3 bases, there was a span of 6 bases. This CDR3 is built from 14 residues. Germline assignment: CDR1 SGHRS and CDR2 YFSETQ. The CDR3 DNA sequence: TGCGCCAGCAGCTTGGAGGGGTACACCGGGGAGCTGTTTTTT. Translation: CASSLEGYTGELFF.

This clone was picked up a small number of times. The chain employs TRBV7-9 and TRBJ2-7; 7 bases line up with TRBD1. Germline values: CDR1 SEHNR, CDR2 FQNEAQ (reference sequence). There are 14 residues in the CDR3. V trimming: 1 base; J trimming: 3 bases; junction bases outside the gene matches: 3. The DNA of the CDR3 is TGTGCCAGCAGCTTAGTAGACAGGGACTACGAGCAGTACTTC. This gives the protein CASSLVDRDYEQYF.

The chain employs TRBV5-5 and TRBJ1-1, with TRBD1 identical over 9 bases. CDR1 and CDR2 (germline): SGHKS, YYEKEE (reference sequence). The CDR3 has 14 residues. The V segment lost 9 bases and the J segment 10 bases; nucleotides outside the gene matches: 16. DNA of the CDR3: TGTGCCACCAGAACAGCCTCCGGGACAGGGTTAGCTTTCTTT. This translates into CATRTASGTGLAFF.

The chain employs TRBV5-1 and TRBJ2-2, with 10 positions matching TRBD1. Germline CDR1 and CDR2: SGHRS and YFSETQ. Germline trimming cut 3 bases from V and 7 bases from J; bases unmatched to any gene: 9. The CDR3 has 16 amino acids. CDR3: CASSSGQGVFSGELFF. The CDR3 DNA follows: TGCGCCAGCAGCTCAGGACAGGGGGTGTTTAGCGGGGAGCTGTTTTTT.

The chain joins TRBV29-1 to TRBJ2-7, with 7 bases lining up with TRBD1. CDR1 and CDR2 from the germline V gene are SQVTM and ANQGSEA. V was clipped by 7 bases and J by 2 bases; unmatched bases: 5. The CDR3 has 12 residues. The CDR3 region is CSARQGAYEQYF. The CDR3 DNA follows: TGCAGCGCACGACAGGGAGCCTACGAGCAGTACTTC.

The chain employs TRBV7-2 and TRBJ2-2; perhaps D is TRBD1 or TRBD2 (6 bases each). The CDR3 is made up of 15 amino acids. Germline assignment: CDR1 SGHTA and CDR2 FQGNSA. Trimming stripped 5 bases from V and 6 bases from J, with 16 bases between. CDR3 sequence: CASSPGTGGAGELFF. The CDR3 DNA reads as TGTGCCAGCAGCCCGGGGACCGGGGGCGCCGGGGAGCTGTTTTTT.

The chain has TRBV15 and TRBJ1-6; unclear D gene. CDR3 length equals 14 residues. The V and J ends lost 5 bases and 10 bases respectively, with 15 bases between them. Germline-derived CDR1 and CDR2 are LNHNV and YYDKDF (reference sequence). CDR3 nucleotides: TGTGCCACCAGCCACCCGACGAGAGCCTCACCCCTCCACTTT. Amino acid sequence: CATSHPTRASPLHF.

The V gene is TRBV18, the J gene TRBJ2-3; 7 bases line up with TRBD2. Germline assignment: CDR1 KGHSH and CDR2 LQKENI. The CDR3 has 15 residues. J gave up 2 bases and V 6 bases, and 8 bases lay outside the gene matches. CDR3 loop: CASSGRQANTDTQYF. CDR3 DNA: TGTGCCAGCTCCGGGAGGCAGGCGAACACAGATACGCAGTATTTT.

The chain joins TRBV7-9 to TRBJ2-2; 10 nucleotides match TRBD2. This CDR3 contains 17 residues. V gave up 5 bases and J gave up 3 bases; unmatched junction bases: 9. CDR1 and CDR2 from the germline V gene are SEHNR and FQNEAQ (reference sequence). The DNA of the CDR3 is TGTGCCAGCAGCCCCCGGCGGCTAGCGGGGGACACCGGGGAGCTGTTTTTT. This encodes CASSPRRLAGDTGELFF.

The chain joins TRBV10-3 to TRBJ2-1, with TRBD2 matching over 13 bases. The V gene end was trimmed by 3 bases and the J gene end by 9 bases; junction bases not matched to a gene: 5. The germline CDR1 and CDR2 sequences are ENHRY and SYGVKD. The CDR3 length is 15 residues. CDR3 region: CAISDYGLAGVEQFF. Here the CDR3 DNA reads TGTGCCATCAGTGATTACGGACTAGCGGGGGTTGAGCAGTTCTTC.

The chain uses TRBV5-6 and TRBJ1-1, with D perhaps TRBD1 (5 bases). Germline V gives CDR1 SGHDT, CDR2 YYEEEE. Trimming took off 4 bases at V and 1 base at J, with 8 bases between the two ends. This CDR3 contains 13 residues. CDR3 sequence reads: CASSPGGNTEAFF. CDR3 nucleotide sequence: TGTGCCAGCAGCCCGGGGGGGAACACTGAAGCTTTCTTT. The variable domain in full, with the rest retrieved from reference TRBV5-6 and TRBJ1-1, is DAGVTQSPTHLIKTRGQQVTLRCSPKSGHDTVSWYQQALGQGPQFIFQYYEEEERQRGNFPDRFSGHQFPNYSSELNVNALLLGDSALYLCASSPGGNTEAFFGQGTRLTVV.

CDR3 bases: TGTGCCAGCTCACCCGGACAGGGCGTGGCCTATGGCTACACCTTC. Its protein product is CASSPGQGVAYGYTF. The chain links TRBV18 to TRBJ1-2; 8 bases map to TRBD1. This CDR3 contains 15 residues. V was clipped by 3 bases and J by 4 bases; unmatched bases: 7. The germline gives CDR1 KGHSH, CDR2 LQKENI.

This clone was seen a few times. The chain carries TRBV5-6 and TRBJ1-4; D is uncertain. The germline gives CDR1 SGHDT, CDR2 YYEEEE. The CDR3 contains 14 residues. The ends were cut back, 2 bases at V and 4 bases at J, with 9 bases in the middle. Here the CDR3 DNA reads TGTGCCAGCAGCTTAAGAGGCAATAATGAAAAACTGTTTTTT. Protein sequence: CASSLRGNNEKLFF. Based on the CDR3 plus reference TRBV5-6 and TRBJ1-4, the full variable domain is DAGVTQSPTHLIKTRGQQVTLRCSPKSGHDTVSWYQQALGQGPQFIFQYYEEEERQRGNFPDRFSGHQFPNYSSELNVNALLLGDSALYLCASSLRGNNEKLFFGSGTQLSVL.